These 29 T cell receptor beta chains were sequenced from one sample in a study of human T cells and chemical hapten exposure. TCRdb reanalysed the RACE reads using MiXCR and keeps one entry per CDR3 protein. Of approximately 71,000 distinct CDR3 sequences listed, 11% are singletons. Time point meaning: patch test 3, about 24 weeks after DPC sensitization. Specified treatment: therapeutic diphenylcyclopropenone sensitization with weekly scalp DPC. The specimen comprised whole blood, sampled in connection with sensitization to the hapten diphenylcyclopropenone (DPC). The source of these receptors is a woman aged 50 to 60 with alopecia areata. Some clones in this sample may be carry-over from other donors' samples.

This clonotype was counted ten times or more. The rearrangement uses TRBV12-3 or TRBV12-4 and TRBJ2-7; D possibly uses TRBD1 or TRBD2 (5 bases each). V lost 6 bases to trimming and J lost 2 bases, with 17 bases between them. The CDR3 extends over 15 amino acids. The CDR3 is CASSFSGEGPYEQYF. In DNA, the CDR3 is TGTGCCAGCAGCTTCTCAGGTGAGGGACCCTACGAGCAGTACTTC.

The genes are TRBV7-2 and TRBJ2-1; no clear D. Germline assignment: CDR1 SGHTA and CDR2 FQGNSA. Trimming removed 1 base at V and 0 bases at J, with 7 bases between. This CDR3 is built from 15 residues. Here the CDR3 DNA reads TGTGCCAGCAGCTTAGGGGCTAGCTCCTACAATGAGCAGTTCTTC. It encodes CASSLGASSYNEQFF.

The table lists this clonotype with many counts. The chain uses TRBV7-6 and TRBJ2-5; 7 nucleotides agree with TRBD2. Losses at the gene ends were 7 bases for V and 4 bases for J; bases not matched to a gene: 12. Germline V CDR1 and CDR2: SGHVS, FNYEAQ. The CDR3 contains 15 residues. The CDR3 loop is CASTPMGSGGETQYF. CDR3 nucleotide sequence: TGTGCCAGCACCCCCATGGGATCGGGGGGAGAGACCCAGTACTTC. Full variable domain (outside the CDR3, taken from reference TRBV7-6 and TRBJ2-5): GAGVSQSPRYKVTKRGQDVALRCDPISGHVSLYWYRQALGQGPEFLTYFNYEAQQDKSGLPNDRFSAERPEGSISTLTIQRTEQRDSAMYRCASTPMGSGGETQYFGPGTRLLVL.

This clonotype has at least ten counts. The genes are TRBV7-2 and TRBJ2-3; 7 nucleotides line up with TRBD2. This CDR3 region has 17 residues. Germline V gene sequence: CDR1 SGHTA, CDR2 FQGNSA. Losses at the gene ends were 2 bases for V and 3 bases for J; bases not matched to a gene: 11. The CDR3 nucleotides read TGTGCCAGCAGCTTATTCTTTCGGGAGGAAAGAACAGATACGCAGTATTTT. This codes for CASSLFFREERTDTQYF.

The CDR3 DNA is TGCAGCGTCGTCCCGGGACCTTCAACTAATGAAAAACTGTTTTTT. This encodes CSVVPGPSTNEKLFF. The chain links TRBV29-1 to TRBJ1-4, with TRBD1 as a possible D gene (5 bases). The ends were cut back, 6 bases at V and 0 bases at J, with 14 bases in the middle. Germline V lookup: CDR1 SQVTM, CDR2 ANQGSEA. This CDR3 has 15 amino acids.

The table lists this clonotype with many counts. The V and J genes are TRBV2 and TRBJ1-1; TRBD1 matches at 8 bases. The junction had 4 bases not matched to a gene; V was cut back by 7 bases and J by 0 bases. CDR3 length: 14 residues. The germline V gene encodes CDR1 SNHLY and CDR2 FYNNEI. The CDR3 region has the DNA TGTGCCAGCACTAAACAGGGGGTGAACACTGAAGCTTTCTTT. Translation: CASTKQGVNTEAFF.

Ten or more counts support this clonotype. The V call is TRBV29-1, the J call TRBJ2-1, with 14 bases lining up with TRBD2. CDR1 and CDR2 (germline): SQVTM, ANQGSEA. With V trimmed by 6 bases and J by 8 bases, 3 bases remained unmatched. The CDR3 totals 13 residues. The CDR3 sequence: CSVGTSGGDEQFF. DNA of the CDR3: TGCAGCGTGGGGACTAGCGGGGGTGATGAGCAGTTCTTC.

This clonotype was observed many times. The CDR3 nucleotides are TGCGCCAGCAGCTTGCCTAGCGGGGCTACTAGCACAGATACGCAGTATTTT. Encoded protein: CASSLPSGATSTDTQYF. V gene TRBV5-1 combines with J gene TRBJ2-3; 9 bases map to TRBD2. The CDR3 sequence is 17 residues long. CDR1 is SGHRS and CDR2 is YFSETQ in the germline V gene. V was clipped by 1 base and J by 0 bases; unmatched bases: 6.

This clonotype was observed many times. This chain connects TRBV12-3 or TRBV12-4 to TRBJ1-2; D may be TRBD1 (6 bases). Trimming shortened V by 6 bases and J by 1 base, and 9 bases separated the two germline ends. This CDR3 is 13 amino acids long. CDR3 DNA sequence: TGTGCCAGCAGACTGGACAGTAACTATGGCTACACCTTC. Its protein product is CASRLDSNYGYTF.

This clonotype was detected many times. The chain recombines TRBV7-8 with TRBJ2-2; 7 nucleotides match TRBD1. The CDR3 extends over 16 amino acids. Germline trimming cut 3 bases from V and 5 bases from J; bases unmatched to any gene: 9. Germline V lookup: CDR1 SGHVS, CDR2 FQNEAQ. CDR3 sequence reads: CASSLRDRPLTGELFF. CDR3 DNA sequence: TGTGCCAGCAGCTTGAGGGACAGACCATTGACCGGGGAGCTGTTTTTT.

CDR3 protein: CASSLGYQGGYGYTF. The DNA for the CDR3 is TGTGCCAGCAGCTTAGGGTATCAGGGTGGCTATGGCTACACCTTC. The chain carries TRBV7-2 and TRBJ1-2; D may be TRBD1 (5 bases). Deletions cut 1 base from V and 4 bases from J, with 13 bases between. The CDR3 runs 15 residues. CDR1 and CDR2 from the germline V gene are SGHTA and FQGNSA.

This clonotype was recorded at least ten times. The chain combines TRBV5-1 with TRBJ2-3; D possibly corresponds to TRBD2 (6 bases). V lost 6 bases to trimming and J lost 4 bases, with 15 bases between them. The CDR3 consists of 14 residues. The germline gives CDR1 SGHRS, CDR2 YFSETQ. In DNA form, the CDR3 reads TGCGCCAGCACCCCGGGGGTCGGGCCAGATACGCAGTATTTT. Translation gives CASTPGVGPDTQYF.

This clonotype was seen ten or more times. The genes are TRBV28 and TRBJ2-5; tentative D call: TRBD1 (6 bases). With 8 bases removed from V and 0 bases from J, the gap between germline ends came to 10 bases. Germline V gives CDR1 MDHEN, CDR2 SYDVKM. The CDR3 is 13 residues long. The CDR3 region is CASRDINQETQYF. CDR3 coding DNA: TGTGCCAGCCGGGACATAAACCAAGAGACCCAGTACTTC.

This clonotype was seen ten or more times. V gene TRBV2 combines with J gene TRBJ1-6, with a possible D match to TRBD1 (6 bases). V lost 1 base, J lost 7 bases, and 14 bases lay in between. CDR1 is SNHLY, CDR2 FYNNEI, per germline. The CDR3 spans 16 residues. The CDR3 DNA is TGTGCCAGCAGTGAAGGGGCTAGCAGGGGAAATTCACCCCTCCACTTT. Amino acid sequence: CASSEGASRGNSPLHF.

This clonotype showed up many times. The CDR3 DNA follows: TGTGCCAGCACGGGCTACGAGCAGTACTTC. It codes for CASTGYEQYF. The rearrangement links TRBV28 to TRBJ2-7; D is unresolved. Per germline, CDR1 MDHEN and CDR2 SYDVKM. With 7 bases removed from V and 3 bases from J, the gap between germline ends came to 4 bases. The CDR3 sequence is 10 residues long.

This clonotype was counted many times. This chain uses TRBV6-2 or TRBV6-3 with TRBJ2-2; D is possibly TRBD2 (6 bases). Germline values: CDR1 MNHEY, CDR2 SVGEGT. The V and J ends lost 1 base and 15 bases respectively, with 15 bases between them. The CDR3 sequence is 13 residues long. CDR3 sequence: CASSYFAGTVMFF. As DNA, the CDR3 is TGTGCCAGCAGTTACTTTGCGGGAACGGTAATGTTTTTT.

This clonotype was picked up many times. The V and J genes are TRBV27 and TRBJ1-2; D not resolved. The V end lost 2 bases, the J end lost 4 bases, and 8 bases lay between the germline ends. The CDR3 has 13 residues. Germline CDR1 is MNHEY and CDR2 is SMNVEV (reference sequence). The CDR3 DNA is TGTGCCAGCAGTTTAGACATCGCCTATGGCTACACCTTC. Translation gives CASSLDIAYGYTF.

The J gene is TRBJ2-2, the V gene TRBV5-1; 7 nucleotides match TRBD1. Germline trimming cut 8 bases from V and 0 bases from J; bases unmatched to any gene: 7. Per the germline V gene, CDR1 is SGHRS and CDR2 is YFSETQ. CDR3 length: 15 amino acids. The CDR3 nucleotides are TGCGCCAGTACTGACAGGGTTTCGAACACCGGGGAGCTGTTTTTT. Its protein product is CASTDRVSNTGELFF.

This clonotype was seen repeatedly, ten times or more. The rearrangement joins TRBV20-1 to TRBJ1-2, with 9 bases fitting TRBD1. V lost 7 bases to trimming and J lost 7 bases; unmatched junction nucleotides: 10. The germline CDR1 and CDR2 sequences are DFQATT and SNEGSKA (reference sequence). The CDR3 extends over 13 amino acids. CDR3 nucleotide sequence: TGCAGTGAGCCACCGGGACAGGGTATTGGCTACACCTTC. This codes for CSEPPGQGIGYTF.

This rearrangement joins TRBV23-1 to TRBJ2-7, with D perhaps given as TRBD1 or TRBD2 (5 bases each). TRBV23-1 counts as an open reading frame of uncertain function. Between the trimmed V and J ends, which lost 8 bases and 9 bases, there was a span of 26 bases. CDR3 length equals 15 residues. The CDR3 DNA is TGCGCCAGCGAAACCACACGGGACCAAAAGCAAGGGCAGTACTTC. Translating it yields CASETTRDQKQGQYF.

V and J are TRBV28 and TRBJ2-5, with D unclear. This CDR3 region has 17 residues. CDR1 is MDHEN and CDR2 is SYDVKM in the germline V gene. The germline V and J ends were trimmed by 5 bases and 7 bases, with 26 bases remaining between them. Written as DNA, the CDR3 is TGTGCCAGCAGTCCTATACGTGGTCTCCCGGCAGGAGTGACCCAGTACTTC. It is translated as CASSPIRGLPAGVTQYF. Using reference TRBV28 and TRBJ2-5 for the parts outside the CDR3, the full variable domain is DVKVTQSSRYLVKRTGEKVFLECVQDMDHENMFWYRQDPGLGLRLIYFSYDVKMKEKGDIPEGYSVSREKKERFSLILESASTNQTSMYLCASSPIRGLPAGVTQYFGPGTRLLVL.

This clonotype was seen a handful of times. The chain couples TRBV11-3 to TRBJ2-7; D not resolved. Per the germline V gene, CDR1 is SGHNT and CDR2 is YENEEA. The CDR3 spans 13 residues. V gave up 4 bases and J gave up 1 base, with 8 bases separating them. CDR3 loop: CASSSAGSYEQYF. The CDR3 coding sequence is TGTGCCAGCAGCTCCGCAGGATCCTACGAGCAGTACTTC.

This clonotype was observed many times. V is TRBV6-2 or TRBV6-3 and J is TRBJ1-2; D call uncertain. CDR3 size: 14 residues. The V and J ends lost 2 bases and 6 bases respectively, with 13 bases between them. Germline V CDR1 and CDR2: MNHEY, SVGEGT. The CDR3 sequence: CASSYPAAFDGYTF. CDR3 bases: TGTGCCAGCAGTTACCCTGCCGCATTCGATGGCTACACCTTC.

The CDR3 bases are TGTGCCAGCAGCTTGGACAGGGGCGCGAATCAGCCCCAGCATTTT. Translating it yields CASSLDRGANQPQHF. V is TRBV7-2 and J is TRBJ1-5; 9 nucleotides line up with TRBD1. Looked up from germline, CDR1 is SGHTA and CDR2 is FQGNSA. This CDR3 is built from 15 residues. J was trimmed by 4 bases and V by 3 bases; bases with no gene match: 4.

The chain employs TRBV6-1 and TRBJ1-5; TRBD1 is a possible D gene (5 bases). CDR1 MNHNS and CDR2 SASEGT come from the germline V gene. V was shortened by 1 base and J by 6 bases, with 13 bases between the two germline ends. CDR3 length equals 15 residues. In DNA form, the CDR3 reads TGTGCCAGCAGTGAAGGGGGGAACGGGGCTCAGCCCCAGCATTTT. Translating it yields CASSEGGNGAQPQHF.

This clonotype was observed a few times. The chain employs TRBV18 and TRBJ2-7; 7 bases agree with TRBD1. The CDR3 is made up of 13 amino acids. Germline-derived CDR1 and CDR2 are KGHSH and LQKENI. Losses at the gene ends were 3 bases for V and 6 bases for J; bases not matched to a gene: 5. CDR3 nucleotide sequence: TGTGCCAGCTCACCCAGCGACAGGGTCGAGCAGTACTTC. It yields the protein CASSPSDRVEQYF.

This clonotype was observed a few times. This chain uses TRBV20-1 with TRBJ2-2; D remains ambiguous. Germline-derived CDR1 and CDR2 are DFQATT and SNEGSKA (reference sequence). The CDR3 is 13 residues long. V lost 6 bases and J lost 7, with 15 bases in between. CDR3 loop: CSATDQRNGELFF. CDR3 in DNA: TGCAGTGCCACCGACCAAAGGAACGGGGAGCTGTTTTTT.

V gene TRBV5-4 combines with J gene TRBJ2-1; D may be TRBD1 (5 bases). Germline values: CDR1 SGHNT, CDR2 YYREEE (reference sequence). V was trimmed by 0 bases and J by 7 bases, leaving 14 bases between them. The length of the CDR3 is 15 residues. CDR3 in amino acids: CASSLEGRVGNEQFF. CDR3 coding DNA: TGTGCCAGCAGCTTGGAGGGCAGGGTGGGGAATGAGCAGTTCTTC.

At least ten counts were recorded for this clonotype. This rearrangement joins TRBV7-2 to TRBJ1-5; D is undetermined. CDR3 length: 12 residues. Trimming shortened V by 6 bases and J by 4 bases, and 7 bases separated the two germline ends. CDR1 SGHTA and CDR2 FQGNSA come from the germline V gene. CDR3 in amino acids: CASRNQNQPQHF. The DNA for the CDR3 is TGTGCCAGCAGAAATCAAAATCAGCCCCAGCATTTT.